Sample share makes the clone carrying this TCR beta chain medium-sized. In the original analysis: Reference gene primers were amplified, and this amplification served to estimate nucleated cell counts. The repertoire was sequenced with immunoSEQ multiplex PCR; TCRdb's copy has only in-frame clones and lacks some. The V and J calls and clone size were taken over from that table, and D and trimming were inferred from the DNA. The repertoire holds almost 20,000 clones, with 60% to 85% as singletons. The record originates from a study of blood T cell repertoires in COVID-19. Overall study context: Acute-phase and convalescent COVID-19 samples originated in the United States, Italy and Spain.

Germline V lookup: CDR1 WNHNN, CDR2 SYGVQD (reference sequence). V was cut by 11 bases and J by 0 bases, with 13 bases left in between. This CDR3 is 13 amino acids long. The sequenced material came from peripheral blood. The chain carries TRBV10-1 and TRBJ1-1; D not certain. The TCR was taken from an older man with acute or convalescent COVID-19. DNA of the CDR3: TGCGCCCGCCATCTCGGGATGAACACTGAAGCTTTCTTT. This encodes CARHLGMNTEAFF.